This T cell receptor (beta chain) comes out of a study of T cells in Graves' hyperthyroidism and ophthalmopathy (dated by TCRdb to about 2019). With regard to the full study: A discovery cohort of around 100 patients, 43 with Graves' ophthalmopathy and roughly 59 with stable Graves' hyperthyroidism, was used to find distinguishing TCR V-J signatures. Prospective prediction of ophthalmopathy was tested in an independent validation cohort of 18 hyperthyroidism patients and roughly 16 patients who later progressed to ophthalmopathy. The approximately 97 discovery patients were randomly divided into training and test sets at a 7:3 ratio. In addition, the study compared T-cell repertoires in thyroid tissue and in blood from about 6 Graves' hyperthyroidism patients. After blood sampling, hyperthyroidism patients were treated with methimazole at a starting dose of 30 mg daily, and ophthalmopathy patients were treated with high-dose intravenous methylprednisolone. According to the paper, TCR Vbeta CDR3 sequencing was carried out on some 130 peripheral blood samples, which came from under 50 ophthalmopathy, 75 or so hyperthyroidism and approximately 17 progressor patients.

The TCR beta CDR3 regions were amplified from the RNA transcripts. A first-round RT-PCR of the TCR CDR3 used the HTBI primer set with the Qiagen OneStep RT-PCR kit. Libraries were constructed in a second round of multiplex PCR, after which size selection and purification were carried out. The libraries were sequenced on an Illumina HiSeq2000 using paired-end 100 bp reads. In the source study's methods: Raw data were processed with SOAPnuke, discarding reads with adapters, uncalled bases, mean Phred below 15, or no exact constant-primer or identifier match. COPE v1.2.5 was used to merge the high-quality paired reads, and each unique nucleotide sequence was defined as a clonotype. MiTCR v1.1 was used to align the clonotypes against IMGT TRBV, TRBD and TRBJ reference segments. Analysis was restricted to V-J combinations with a frequency above 0.0001, which covered 99.2% of repertoires. The TCS score was defined as F50 (clonal expansion) divided by E x V (chaos), with BLOSUM62-based TCRdist calculated between CDR3 peptides within each V-J. Welch's t-statistics and random forest reduced around 550 V-J features to under 15, which were used in a naive Bayes classifier (R e1071). Thyroid-blood repertoire similarity was quantified with the Morisita-Horn index. TCRdb redid the processing of the public reads, applying fastp at Q25 and MiXCR, and retained in-frame beta chains. Rows with a matching CDR3 protein are joined into one entry that keeps the most common DNA and genes. TCRdb's processing, not the authors', yielded these V and J calls. This sample holds approximately 640,000 distinct CDR3 sequences; over 40% were observed only once. About 7% of the sample goes to the ten largest clones.

This clonotype has only a few counts. Its cognate antigen has yet to be identified. Per-base quality was not reported, and no clone a single base away is much larger than it. The CDR3, from cysteine to phenylalanine, totals 15 residues. Of the read, only the CDR3 DNA is kept; its 45 bases are in frame from base 1. V ends up 3 bases short and J 2 bases short, with an unmatched junction base count of 3. Broad study findings and their caveats: No statistical method was used to fix the sample size in advance, and group allocation was not hidden from the investigators. Ophthalmopathy was separated from stable hyperthyroidism by a 13 V-J signature model, with approximately 86% sensitivity and around 81% specificity obtained in cross-validation and 80%/75% obtained in testing. Most expanded thyroid clonotypes (frequency above 0.001) were also found in blood, which suggests that blood repertoires may mirror thyroid immune responses. During validation, the model predicted progression to ophthalmopathy a median of around six months ahead of onset, with around 65% sensitivity and about 72% specificity.

The study excluded patients with uncontrolled infections, other autoimmune diseases, pregnancy or lactation. Diagnoses relied on clinical symptoms, serum thyroxine and TRAb, thyroid ultrasound and orbital computed tomography. Total RNA was extracted using Trizol reagent, and RNA quality was assessed on an Agilent 2100 Bioanalyzer. The sequence links TRBV12-3 or TRBV12-4 to TRBJ2-7; TRBD2 aligns with 11 central bases. Sequenced sample: peripheral blood or thyroid tissue (not recorded which). The sequence came from an adult man with Graves' disease, either hyperthyroidism or ophthalmopathy (not recorded which). The CDR3: CASSFASGRTYEQYF. The base sequence is TGTGCCAGCAGTTTTGCTAGCGGGAGGACCTACGAGCAGTACTTC.